One T cell receptor beta chain is described in this entry. The antigen is not known. The data were obtained in a study of Tregs in tolerant kidney transplant recipients. General observations from the study: Tolerant patients' donor-specific Tregs expanded beyond overall Tregs, suggesting antigen-driven growth. Validation in larger populations is needed because few patients were studied.

Recipients received nonmyeloablative bone marrow transplants from related graft donors, with transient mixed chimerism. CD4+CD25+CD127- Tregs, CD4+CD25- non-Tregs, CD4 and CD8 cells were sorted. Measured with immunoSEQ multiplex PCR; TCRdb has only the in-frame clones, and not every one. This sample has around 50,000 clones, with approximately 89% found just once. Germline-derived CDR1 and CDR2 are SEHNR and FQNEAQ (reference sequence). The CDR3 contains 15 residues. J gave up 3 bases and V 5 bases, and 7 bases lay outside the gene matches. The chain is built from TRBV7-9 and TRBJ2-7; 10 nucleotides align to TRBD1. The specimen comprised CD8+ T cells from blood (PBMCs), sampled 12 months after the transplant. The receptor was isolated from a human patient who received a combined kidney and bone marrow transplant. The T cells may partly be graft donor cells. In nucleotides, the CDR3 is TGTGCCAGCAGCACGCCGGACAGGGGGATCTACGAGCAGTACTTC. Translated: CASSTPDRGIYEQYF. The full variable domain, in which reference TRBV7-9 and TRBJ2-7 provide the parts outside the CDR3, is DTGVSQNPRHKITKRGQNVTFRCDPISEHNRLYWYRQTLGQGPEFLTYFQNEAQLEKSRLLSDRFSAERPKGSFSTLEIQRTEQGDSAMYLCASSTPDRGIYEQYFGPGTRLTVT.